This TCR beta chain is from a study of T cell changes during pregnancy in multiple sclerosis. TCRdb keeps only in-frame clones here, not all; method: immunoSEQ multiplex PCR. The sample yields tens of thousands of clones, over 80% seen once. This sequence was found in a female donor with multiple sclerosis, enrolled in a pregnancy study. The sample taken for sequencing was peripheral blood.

The CDR3 DNA is TGCGCCAGCAGCTTGGATGCGAACACTGAAGCTTTCTTT. Its translation: CASSLDANTEAFF. J is TRBJ1-1 and V is TRBV5-1; D gene unclear. The CDR3 extends over 13 amino acids. The germline V gene encodes CDR1 SGHRS and CDR2 YFSETQ. Deletions cut 0 bases from V and 1 base from J, with 4 bases between.